This entry features one T cell receptor beta chain sequence. Its antigen is still unknown. Within the sample, other DNA sequences also encode this same CDR3. This entry comes from a study of T cell clones after liver transplantation. About the study: Draws occurred before transplant, before withdrawal, and after complete or failed withdrawal. General study findings and limits: A larger donor-reactive than third-party decline suggested partial antigen-specific deletion. Circulating graft-donor-reactive CD4 TCRbeta sequences fell significantly post-transplant in most of the 8 subjects. Graft donor-reactive T cells possibly entered the graft instead of undergoing deletion.

Using immunoSEQ multiplex PCR, the repertoire was profiled, and TCRdb retains in-frame clones only, with some absent. Of some 80,000 clones in the sample, around 84% are singletons; the top ten hold around 2.2%. Germline loops: CDR1 KGHSH, CDR2 LQKENI. There are 15 residues in the CDR3. Trimming took off 6 bases at V and 0 bases at J, with 12 bases between the two ends. Sequenced material: CD4+ T cells from blood, taken roughly 48 months after liver transplant. V gene TRBV18 combines with J gene TRBJ2-1; a possible D gene is TRBD1 (6 bases). This receptor was taken from a human patient who received a liver transplant. Part of the T cell pool may stem from the graft donor. The CDR3 DNA sequence: TGTGCCAGCTCGCCAAGAGGGGGCTCCTACAATGAGCAGTTCTTC. Its translation: CASSPRGGSYNEQFF.